This TCR beta chain originates from a study of blood T cell repertoires in COVID-19. Assay used: immunoSEQ multiplex PCR; TCRdb lists only in-frame clones, some missing. The sample consists of a few hundred thousand clones, approximately 92% of them appearing once. The CDR3 contains 17 residues. CDR1 is MDHEN and CDR2 is SYDVKM in the germline V gene. V trimming: 6 bases; J trimming: 4 bases; junction bases outside the gene matches: 17. Sequenced input: peripheral blood. This sequence joins TRBV28 and TRBJ1-2, with 7 positions matching TRBD1. The TCR was taken from a person aged 18-29 years with COVID-19, enrolled during active disease. The CDR3 DNA reads as TGTGCCAGCAGCCCCCGCCGGATAGGGGGCGCGGGCTATGGCTACACCTTC. Protein product: CASSPRRIGGAGYGYTF.